These 22 T cell receptor beta chains share one sample of origin, sequenced in a study of T cell changes during pregnancy in multiple sclerosis. Repertoires were generated with immunoSEQ multiplex PCR, while TCRdb's copy carries only in-frame clones and drops some. Here the sample spans about 70,000 clones, approximately 90% being singletons. Specimen: peripheral blood, collected in the second trimester of pregnancy. The source of these receptors is a female donor in good health, enrolled as a control in a pregnancy study.

The V gene is TRBV9, the J gene TRBJ1-2; 9 nucleotides align to TRBD1. The CDR3 runs 15 residues. CDR1 is SGDLS, CDR2 YYNGEE, per germline. Trimming at V came to 4 bases and at J to 6 bases, leaving 10 bases not matched to a gene. Here the CDR3 reads CASSLFATGGDGYTF. As DNA, the CDR3 is TGTGCCAGCAGCTTATTCGCTACAGGGGGCGATGGCTACACCTTC.

The chain couples TRBV5-1 to TRBJ1-2, with D possibly matching TRBD1 (5 bases). This CDR3 spans 13 amino acids. The germline V gene has CDR1 SGHRS and CDR2 YFSETQ. V lost 7 bases and J lost 1, with 11 bases in between. The DNA for the CDR3 is TGCGCCAGCCATGTCGGGGGTAACTATGGCTACACCTTC. This sequence encodes CASHVGGNYGYTF.

The rearrangement joins TRBV7-3 to TRBJ2-4; D is unclear. Between the trimmed V and J ends, which lost 3 bases and 8 bases, there was a span of 11 bases. Germline CDR1 is SGHTA and CDR2 is FQGTGA. The CDR3 is 13 amino acids. The CDR3 coding sequence is TGTGCCAGCAGCTTGAACTCAAAAGACATTCAGTACTTC. It specifies CASSLNSKDIQYF.

The V and J genes are TRBV14 and TRBJ2-1; 7 bases fit TRBD1. Germline V lookup: CDR1 SGHDN, CDR2 FVKESK. The CDR3 has 15 amino acids. The V segment lost 2 bases and the J segment 2 bases; nucleotides outside the gene matches: 3. CDR3 sequence: CASSQLGGPYNEQFF. CDR3 DNA: TGTGCCAGCAGCCAATTAGGGGGCCCCTACAATGAGCAGTTCTTC.

This rearrangement joins TRBV4-2 to TRBJ1-5; TRBD1 matches 10 bases. Per the germline V gene, CDR1 is LGHNA and CDR2 is YNFKEQ. The CDR3 contains 16 residues. Unmatched junction bases numbered 8, after V lost 0 bases and J lost 9 bases. The CDR3 DNA is TGTGCCAGCAGCCAAGATGCGGGGACAGGGGTGTTGCCCCAGCATTTT. Its translation: CASSQDAGTGVLPQHF.

The gene calls are TRBV9 and TRBJ1-1; no reliable D call. V was clipped by 3 bases and J by 0 bases, with 12 bases between them. CDR3 size: 15 residues. The germline V gene has CDR1 SGDLS and CDR2 YYNGEE. The DNA of the CDR3 is TGTGCCAGCAGCGCGCAGGTAACCTTGAACACTGAAGCTTTCTTT. It yields the protein CASSAQVTLNTEAFF.

This clone was recorded only once. The chain combines TRBV7-3 with TRBJ2-5; TRBD2 matches 9 bases. Germline CDR1 SGHTA, CDR2 FQGTGA. This CDR3 contains 14 residues. V gave up 5 bases and J gave up 2 bases; unmatched junction bases: 3. CDR3 in DNA: TGTGCCAGCAGCATCAGCGGGGGGCAAGAGACCCAGTACTTC. It is translated as CASSISGGQETQYF.

This clone showed up just once. J is TRBJ1-6 and V is TRBV27, with TRBD1 matching 11 bases. This CDR3 spans 15 amino acids. Trimming at V came to 0 bases and at J to 9 bases, leaving 1 base not matched to a gene. CDR1 MNHEY and CDR2 SMNVEV come from the germline V gene (reference sequence). The CDR3 reads CASSLSGTGGSPLHF. As DNA, the CDR3 is TGTGCCAGCAGTTTATCGGGGACAGGGGGTTCACCCCTCCACTTT.

This rearrangement joins TRBV7-9 to TRBJ1-2, with 11 positions matching TRBD1. V shed 0 bases and J 7 bases; nucleotides not matched to a gene: 7. The germline gives CDR1 SEHNR, CDR2 FQNEAQ (reference sequence). The CDR3 runs 16 residues. In DNA, the CDR3 is TGTGCCAGCAGCTTAGCCTCGGACAGGGGGCTTGGTGGCTACACCTTC. Protein sequence: CASSLASDRGLGGYTF.

The chain couples TRBV15 to TRBJ2-7, with a tentative D call TRBD1 (5 bases). V was clipped by 0 bases and J by 2 bases, with 11 bases between them. The CDR3 has 15 residues. Germline CDR1 LNHNV, CDR2 YYDKDF (reference sequence). This CDR3 is CATSRDYGHTYEQYF. Here the CDR3 DNA reads TGTGCCACCAGCAGAGACTACGGACATACCTACGAGCAGTACTTC.

This chain uses TRBV29-1 with TRBJ1-1, with 7 nucleotides matching TRBD1. Germline V CDR1 and CDR2: SQVTM, ANQGSEA. The V segment lost 7 bases and the J segment 2 bases; nucleotides outside the gene matches: 13. CDR3 length equals 15 residues. In DNA form, the CDR3 reads TGCAGCGCCCCCCCACCGGGACAGCCAAACACTGAAGCTTTCTTT. Translating it yields CSAPPPGQPNTEAFF.

The V gene is TRBV9, the J gene TRBJ1-5; 10 positions agree with TRBD1. The trim removed 3 bases at V and 9 bases at J, leaving 9 bases unmatched. Germline assignment: CDR1 SGDLS and CDR2 YYNGEE. CDR3 length equals 15 residues. CDR3 region: CASSATPGQGSPQHF. CDR3 nucleotides: TGTGCCAGCAGCGCAACCCCGGGACAGGGGTCGCCCCAGCATTTT.

In this sample, this clone turned up a few times. The chain uses TRBV15 and TRBJ1-6; no clear D. CDR3 length: 16 amino acids. The V end was cut by 5 bases, the J end by 7 bases, with 18 bases between. Germline V gene lookup returns CDR1 LNHNV and CDR2 YYDKDF (reference sequence). The CDR3 DNA reads TGTGCCACCAGCGATGCTTGGGAGGGCCCGAATTCACCCCTCCACTTT. Protein: CATSDAWEGPNSPLHF. Combining the CDR3 with reference TRBV15 and TRBJ1-6 gives the whole variable domain DAMVIQNPRYQVTQFGKPVTLSCSQTLNHNVMYWYQQKSSQAPKLLFHYYDKDFNNEADTPDNFQSRRPNTSFCFLDIRSPGLGDTAMYLCATSDAWEGPNSPLHFGNGTRLTVT.

V and J are TRBV15 and TRBJ1-4; no clear D. The V end was cut by 3 bases, the J end by 4 bases, with 12 bases between. The germline V gene has CDR1 LNHNV and CDR2 YYDKDF (reference sequence). The CDR3 spans 15 residues. The CDR3 sequence: CATSRVVGVNEKLFF. CDR3 nucleotides: TGTGCCACCAGCAGGGTGGTGGGAGTTAATGAAAAACTGTTTTTT.

The chain carries TRBV7-3 and TRBJ1-2; no clear D gene. The germline V gene encodes CDR1 SGHTA and CDR2 FQGTGA. This CDR3 spans 13 amino acids. The V gene lost 2 bases and the J gene lost 1 base, with 5 bases spanning the gap. CDR3 nucleotides: TGTGCCAGCAGCTTAGGCGGTAACTATGGCTACACCTTC. This encodes CASSLGGNYGYTF.

The chain links TRBV6-5 to TRBJ1-6; 7 nucleotides align to TRBD1. Unmatched junction bases numbered 4, after V lost 6 bases and J lost 5 bases. From germline, CDR1 is MNHEY and CDR2 SVGAGI. This CDR3 is 14 amino acids long. As DNA, the CDR3 is TGTGCCAGCAGGGGACAGTCGGATAATTCACCCCTCCACTTT. This sequence encodes CASRGQSDNSPLHF.

There are a few counts of this clone. The V and J genes are TRBV5-5 and TRBJ1-6; D call uncertain. V shed 4 bases and J shed 0 bases, with 11 bases lying between them. Germline V gene sequence: CDR1 SGHKS, CDR2 YYEKEE (reference sequence). The CDR3 is 16 residues long. The CDR3 nucleotides are TGTGCCAGCAGCCCCTTTGGGAGCTCCTATAATTCACCCCTCCACTTT. Amino acid sequence: CASSPFGSSYNSPLHF.

The chain combines TRBV5-6 with TRBJ1-2; D is possibly TRBD1 (6 bases). Between the trimmed V and J ends, which lost 4 bases and 4 bases, there was a span of 20 bases. The CDR3 covers 16 residues. CDR1 is SGHDT, CDR2 YYEEEE, per germline. CDR3 bases: TGTGCCAGCAGCCCGTGGGGGGGCGAACGACTCTATGGCTACACCTTC. Amino acid sequence: CASSPWGGERLYGYTF.

This chain joins TRBV4-3 and TRBJ1-2, with a tentative D call TRBD1 (6 bases). Germline-derived CDR1 and CDR2 are LGHNA and YSLEER. The ends were cut back, 1 base at V and 7 bases at J, with 13 bases in the middle. The CDR3 covers 14 residues. Here the CDR3 reads CASSQVSAGVGYTF. For the CDR3, the DNA is TGCGCCAGCAGCCAAGTTTCGGCAGGGGTTGGCTACACCTTC.

The CDR3 DNA reads TGTGCCAGCAGTGATTTCCTCCAGGGCTTCGATGAGCAGTTCTTC. This encodes CASSDFLQGFDEQFF. This sequence joins TRBV2 and TRBJ2-1; possibly TRBD1 for D (5 bases). This CDR3 region has 15 residues. V was clipped by 3 bases and J by 8 bases, with 17 bases between them. Germline V gene sequence: CDR1 SNHLY, CDR2 FYNNEI.

The chain uses TRBV29-1 and TRBJ1-2; D is possibly TRBD1 (5 bases). Per germline, CDR1 SQVTM and CDR2 ANQGSEA. Trimming shortened V by 7 bases and J by 6 bases, and 12 bases separated the two germline ends. The CDR3 is 11 residues long. CDR3 region: CSAQGRDGYTF. The CDR3, as DNA: TGCAGCGCCCAGGGTAGGGATGGCTACACCTTC.

This chain links TRBV7-9 with TRBJ1-1, with TRBD1 matching 7 bases. This CDR3 has 17 residues. The V gene end was trimmed by 4 bases and the J gene end by 2 bases; junction bases not matched to a gene: 13. Germline-derived CDR1 and CDR2 are SEHNR and FQNEAQ (reference sequence). CDR3 sequence reads: CASSSLLRGQANTEAFF. The CDR3 DNA follows: TGTGCCAGCAGCTCCCTTCTCCGCGGACAGGCTAACACTGAAGCTTTCTTT.